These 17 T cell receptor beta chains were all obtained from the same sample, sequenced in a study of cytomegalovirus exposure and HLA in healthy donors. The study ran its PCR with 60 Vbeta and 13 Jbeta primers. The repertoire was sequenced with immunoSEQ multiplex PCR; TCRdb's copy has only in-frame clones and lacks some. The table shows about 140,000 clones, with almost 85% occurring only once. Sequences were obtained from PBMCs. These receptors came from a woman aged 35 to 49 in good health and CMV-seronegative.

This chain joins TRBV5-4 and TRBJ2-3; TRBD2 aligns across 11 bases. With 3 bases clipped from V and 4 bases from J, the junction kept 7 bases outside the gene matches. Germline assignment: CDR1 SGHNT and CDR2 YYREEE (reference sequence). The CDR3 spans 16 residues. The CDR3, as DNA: TGTGCCAGCAGCTGGGGGGTAGCGGGAGGGGCAGATACGCAGTATTTT. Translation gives CASSWGVAGGADTQYF.

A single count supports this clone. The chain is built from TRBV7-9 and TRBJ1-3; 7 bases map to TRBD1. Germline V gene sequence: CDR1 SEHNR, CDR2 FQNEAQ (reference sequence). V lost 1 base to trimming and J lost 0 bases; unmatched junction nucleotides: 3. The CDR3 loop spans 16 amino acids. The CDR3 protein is CASSLVGQTSGNTIYF. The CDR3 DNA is TGTGCCAGCAGCTTAGTGGGACAGACCTCTGGAAACACCATATATTTT.

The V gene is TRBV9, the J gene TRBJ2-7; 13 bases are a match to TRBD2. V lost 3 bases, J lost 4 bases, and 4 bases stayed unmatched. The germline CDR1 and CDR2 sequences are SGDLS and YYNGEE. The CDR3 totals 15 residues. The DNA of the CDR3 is TGTGCCAGCAGCGCAACTAGCGGGAGGGGGTACGAGCAGTACTTC. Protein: CASSATSGRGYEQYF.

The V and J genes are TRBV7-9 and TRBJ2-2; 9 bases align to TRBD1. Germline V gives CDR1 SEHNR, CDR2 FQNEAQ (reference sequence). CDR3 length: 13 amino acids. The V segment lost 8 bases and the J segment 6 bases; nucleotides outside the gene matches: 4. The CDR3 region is CASWGQGSGELFF. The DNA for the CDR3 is TGTGCCAGCTGGGGACAGGGATCCGGGGAGCTGTTTTTT.

CDR3 residues: CASSATGDGTDTQYF. CDR3 DNA: TGTGCCAGCAGCGCGACAGGGGATGGCACAGATACGCAGTATTTT. The rearrangement links TRBV5-4 to TRBJ2-3; 8 bases agree with TRBD1. J lost 1 base, V lost 4 bases, and 5 bases had no gene match. This CDR3 is 15 amino acids long. CDR1 and CDR2 from the germline V gene are SGHNT and YYREEE (reference sequence).

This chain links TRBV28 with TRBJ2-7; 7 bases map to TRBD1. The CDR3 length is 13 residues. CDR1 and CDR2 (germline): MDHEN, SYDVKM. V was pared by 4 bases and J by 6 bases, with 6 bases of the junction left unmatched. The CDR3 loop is CASSSRQGGEQYF. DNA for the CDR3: TGTGCCAGCAGTTCGAGACAGGGTGGCGAGCAGTACTTC. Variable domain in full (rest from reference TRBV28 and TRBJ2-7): DVKVTQSSRYLVKRTGEKVFLECVQDMDHENMFWYRQDPGLGLRLIYFSYDVKMKEKGDIPEGYSVSREKKERFSLILESASTNQTSMYLCASSSRQGGEQYFGPGTRLTVT.

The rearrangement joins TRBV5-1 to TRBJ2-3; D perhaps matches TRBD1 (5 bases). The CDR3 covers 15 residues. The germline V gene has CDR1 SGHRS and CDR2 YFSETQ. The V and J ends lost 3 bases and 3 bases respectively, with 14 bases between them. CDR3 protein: CASSSWAGLTDTQYF. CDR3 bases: TGCGCCAGCAGCTCTTGGGCAGGGTTGACAGATACGCAGTATTTT.

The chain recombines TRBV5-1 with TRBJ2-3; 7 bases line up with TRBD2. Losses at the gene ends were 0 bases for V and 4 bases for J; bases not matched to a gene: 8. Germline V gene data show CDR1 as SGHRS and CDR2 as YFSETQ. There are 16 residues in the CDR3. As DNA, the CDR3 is TGCGCCAGCAGCTTGGTGTTGCAGGGAGGGTCAGATACGCAGTATTTT. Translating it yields CASSLVLQGGSDTQYF.

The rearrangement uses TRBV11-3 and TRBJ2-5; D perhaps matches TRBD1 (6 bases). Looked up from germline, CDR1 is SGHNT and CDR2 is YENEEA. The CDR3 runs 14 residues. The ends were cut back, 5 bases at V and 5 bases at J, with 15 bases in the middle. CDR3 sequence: CASSRGGQLETQYF. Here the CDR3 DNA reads TGTGCCAGCAGCCGCGGAGGACAGCTGGAGACCCAGTACTTC.

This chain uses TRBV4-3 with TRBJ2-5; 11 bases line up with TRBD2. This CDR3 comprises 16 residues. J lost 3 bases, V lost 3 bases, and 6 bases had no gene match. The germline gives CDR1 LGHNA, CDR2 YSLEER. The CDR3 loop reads CASSQLPLAGEETQYF. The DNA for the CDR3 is TGCGCCAGCAGCCAGCTCCCACTAGCGGGGGAAGAGACCCAGTACTTC.

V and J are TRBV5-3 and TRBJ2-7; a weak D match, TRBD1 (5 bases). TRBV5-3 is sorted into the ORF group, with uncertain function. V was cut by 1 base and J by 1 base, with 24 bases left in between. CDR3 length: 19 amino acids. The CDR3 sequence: CARSLFDSLPLFFSYEQYF. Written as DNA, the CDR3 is TGTGCCAGAAGCTTGTTTGACAGTCTTCCTCTGTTCTTTTCCTACGAGCAGTACTTC.

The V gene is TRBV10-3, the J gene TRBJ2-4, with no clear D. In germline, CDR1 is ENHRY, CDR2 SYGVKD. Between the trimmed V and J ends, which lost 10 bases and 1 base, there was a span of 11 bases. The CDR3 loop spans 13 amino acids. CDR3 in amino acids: CATGFEAKNIQYF. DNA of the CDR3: TGTGCCACCGGGTTCGAGGCCAAAAACATTCAGTACTTC.

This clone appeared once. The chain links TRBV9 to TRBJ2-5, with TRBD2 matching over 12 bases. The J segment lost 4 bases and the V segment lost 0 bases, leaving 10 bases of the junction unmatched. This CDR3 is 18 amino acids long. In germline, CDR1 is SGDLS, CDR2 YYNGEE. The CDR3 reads CASSVAGLAGGPGETQYF. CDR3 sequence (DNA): TGTGCCAGCAGCGTAGCAGGTCTAGCGGGAGGGCCGGGAGAGACCCAGTACTTC. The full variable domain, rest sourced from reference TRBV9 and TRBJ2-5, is DSGVTQTPKHLITATGQRVTLRCSPRSGDLSVYWYQQSLDQGLQFLIQYYNGEERAKGNILERFSAQQFPDLHSELNLSSLELGDSALYFCASSVAGLAGGPGETQYFGPGTRLLVL.

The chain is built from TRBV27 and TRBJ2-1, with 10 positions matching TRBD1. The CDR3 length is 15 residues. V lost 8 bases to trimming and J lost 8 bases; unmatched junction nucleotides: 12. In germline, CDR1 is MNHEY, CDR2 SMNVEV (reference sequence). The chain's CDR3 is CASYQSGTGVHEQFF. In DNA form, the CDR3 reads TGTGCCAGCTACCAATCCGGGACAGGGGTCCATGAGCAGTTCTTC.

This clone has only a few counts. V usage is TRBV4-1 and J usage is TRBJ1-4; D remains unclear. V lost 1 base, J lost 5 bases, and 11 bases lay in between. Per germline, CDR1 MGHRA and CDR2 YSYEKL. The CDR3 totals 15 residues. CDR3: CASSQVQRLNEKLFF. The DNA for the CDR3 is TGCGCCAGCAGCCAAGTCCAGAGGCTCAATGAAAAACTGTTTTTT.

The CDR3 DNA sequence: TGTGCCAGCAGGGGGCATAGCTCCTACAATGAGCAGTTCTTC. It codes for CASRGHSSYNEQFF. V gene TRBV6-5 combines with J gene TRBJ2-1, with D tentatively TRBD1 (5 bases). V lost 6 bases and J lost 0, with 9 bases in between. The CDR3 has 14 amino acids. Looked up from germline, CDR1 is MNHEY and CDR2 is SVGAGI.

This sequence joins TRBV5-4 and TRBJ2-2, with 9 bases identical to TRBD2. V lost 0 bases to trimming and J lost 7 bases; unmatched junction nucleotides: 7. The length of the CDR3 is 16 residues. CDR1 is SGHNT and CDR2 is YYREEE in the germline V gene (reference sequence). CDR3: CASSLGVAGARGELFF. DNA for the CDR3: TGTGCCAGCAGCTTGGGGGTAGCGGGAGCTCGCGGGGAGCTGTTTTTT.